Below, 26 T cell receptor beta chains from the same sample are listed, as sequenced in a study of blood T cell repertoires in COVID-19. The protocol was immunoSEQ multiplex PCR, while the TCRdb copy is restricted to in-frame clones and leaves out a portion. This table holds a few hundred thousand clones, about 68% found once. The sequencing input was peripheral blood. Source of these receptors: a woman at least 80 years old with acute or convalescent COVID-19.

The J gene is TRBJ2-5, the V gene TRBV7-6; TRBD2 agrees at 12 bases. Unmatched junction bases numbered 6, after V lost 0 bases and J lost 1 base. CDR3 length: 18 residues. Germline V gives CDR1 SGHVS, CDR2 FNYEAQ. This chain's CDR3 is CASSLAELAGGPQETQYF. The CDR3 DNA is TGTGCCAGCAGCTTAGCGGAACTAGCGGGGGGCCCCCAAGAGACCCAGTACTTC.

The chain links TRBV2 to TRBJ1-5, with D unresolved. V was cut by 0 bases and J by 0 bases, with 6 bases left in between. CDR3 length: 15 residues. Looked up from germline, CDR1 is SNHLY and CDR2 is FYNNEI. CDR3 loop: CASSEATTSNQPQHF. In DNA form, the CDR3 reads TGTGCCAGCAGTGAAGCGACAACTAGCAATCAGCCCCAGCATTTT.

J is TRBJ1-2 and V is TRBV6-6, with 10 positions matching TRBD1. Germline-derived CDR1 and CDR2 are MNHNY and SVGAGI (reference sequence). The CDR3 totals 15 residues. V trimming: 5 bases; J trimming: 5 bases; junction bases outside the gene matches: 8. The CDR3: CASSNRWTGGYGYTF. The CDR3 DNA is TGTGCCAGCAGTAACAGATGGACAGGGGGGTATGGCTACACCTTC.

The chain carries TRBV24-1 and TRBJ1-2, with TRBD1 matching 7 bases. From germline, CDR1 is KGHDR and CDR2 SFDVKD. The CDR3 consists of 13 residues. V lost 3 bases, J lost 5 bases, and 2 bases stayed unmatched. CDR3 nucleotide sequence: TGTGCCACCAGTGATGGCAGGGGGTATGGCTACACCTTC. Amino acid sequence: CATSDGRGYGYTF.

The rearrangement links TRBV7-9 to TRBJ2-2; D ambiguous. The CDR3 covers 14 residues. V was pared by 1 base and J by 3 bases, with 6 bases between. Looked up from germline, CDR1 is SEHNR and CDR2 is FQNEAQ (reference sequence). CDR3 in amino acids: CASSLGQYTGELFF. CDR3 coding DNA: TGTGCCAGCAGCTTAGGGCAGTACACCGGGGAGCTGTTTTTT.

This chain links TRBV6-5 with TRBJ2-7; 7 bases align to TRBD1. Germline loops: CDR1 MNHEY, CDR2 SVGAGI. V shed 5 bases, J shed 0 bases, and the junction held 7 bases outside the gene matches. The CDR3 loop spans 15 amino acids. The CDR3, as DNA: TGTGCCAGCAGTCAGGACAGGAGCCCCTCCTACGAGCAGTACTTC. It translates to CASSQDRSPSYEQYF.

In DNA, the CDR3 is TGTGCCATCGCCGGGACTAGCGGGGTTTACGAGCAGTACTTC. Translating gives CAIAGTSGVYEQYF. The V gene is TRBV10-3, the J gene TRBJ2-7, with 13 bases matching TRBD2. Unmatched junction bases numbered 5, after V lost 8 bases and J lost 4 bases. The CDR3 is made up of 14 amino acids. The germline V gene encodes CDR1 ENHRY and CDR2 SYGVKD.

V gene TRBV2 combines with J gene TRBJ1-4, with D possibly being TRBD1 (5 bases). Between the trimmed V and J ends, which lost 6 bases and 4 bases, there was a span of 18 bases. Germline CDR1 and CDR2: SNHLY and FYNNEI. The CDR3 has 16 amino acids. The CDR3 loop is CASSSSQGTINEKLFF. The DNA for the CDR3 is TGTGCCAGCAGCTCTTCGCAGGGAACGATTAATGAAAAACTGTTTTTT.

This chain joins TRBV7-9 and TRBJ2-2; a weak D match, TRBD1 (5 bases). CDR1 and CDR2 from the germline V gene are SEHNR and FQNEAQ (reference sequence). The V end lost 3 bases, the J end lost 4 bases, and 6 bases lay between the germline ends. This CDR3 is 13 amino acids long. The CDR3 spells CASSFDSTGELFF. CDR3 DNA: TGTGCCAGCAGCTTTGACAGCACCGGGGAGCTGTTTTTT.

The chain recombines TRBV18 with TRBJ2-1, with 7 positions matching TRBD2. The trim removed 1 base at V and 6 bases at J, leaving 6 bases unmatched. The CDR3 totals 15 residues. In germline, CDR1 is KGHSH, CDR2 LQKENI. CDR3 protein: CASSPQREAFNEQFF. CDR3 sequence (DNA): TGTGCCAGCTCACCACAACGGGAGGCGTTCAATGAGCAGTTCTTC.

V usage is TRBV3-1 (or the pseudogene TRBV3-2) and J usage is TRBJ2-3; D unclear. The germline V gene encodes CDR1 LGHDT and CDR2 YNNKEL (reference sequence). The length of the CDR3 is 14 residues. The V end lost 2 bases, the J end lost 9 bases, and 15 bases lay between the germline ends. DNA of the CDR3: TGTGCCAGCAGCCAATCACCACAACCCCCGACGCAGTATTTT. Translated: CASSQSPQPPTQYF.

The genes are TRBV19 and TRBJ1-6, with TRBD1 matching over 7 bases. After removal of 4 bases from V and 7 bases from J, the junction contained 7 bases not matched to a gene. The CDR3 is made up of 15 amino acids. Germline loops: CDR1 LNHDA, CDR2 SQIVND (reference sequence). The CDR3 nucleotides are TGTGCCAGTAGTAATATGGCAGGGGGAAATTCACCCCTCCACTTT. It encodes CASSNMAGGNSPLHF.

The chain couples TRBV2 to TRBJ1-4, with 11 bases aligning to TRBD1. The germline gives CDR1 SNHLY, CDR2 FYNNEI. The CDR3 loop spans 15 amino acids. The trim removed 6 bases at V and 3 bases at J, leaving 3 bases unmatched. CDR3 amino acids: CASRGQGAANEKLFF. The CDR3 nucleotides are TGTGCCAGCAGAGGACAGGGGGCGGCTAATGAAAAACTGTTTTTT.

V and J are TRBV19 and TRBJ1-5; 9 bases fit TRBD1. V lost 6 bases and J lost 3; bases outside the gene matches: 9. The germline V gene has CDR1 LNHDA and CDR2 SQIVND (reference sequence). There are 16 residues in the CDR3. CDR3 protein: CASRPTGGPNNQPQHF. The CDR3 region has the DNA TGTGCCAGTAGACCGACAGGGGGACCGAACAATCAGCCCCAGCATTTT.

The chain links TRBV19 to TRBJ2-3, with TRBD1 identical over 9 bases. V trimming: 2 bases; J trimming: 4 bases; junction bases outside the gene matches: 1. CDR1 is LNHDA and CDR2 is SQIVND in the germline V gene (reference sequence). The CDR3 runs 14 residues. CDR3: CASSINRGPDTQYF. CDR3 sequence (DNA): TGTGCCAGTAGTATAAACAGGGGGCCAGATACGCAGTATTTT.

This rearrangement joins TRBV5-1 to TRBJ2-3, with 7 nucleotides matching TRBD1. The J segment lost 0 bases and the V segment lost 3 bases, leaving 4 bases of the junction unmatched. CDR3 length: 15 amino acids. From germline, CDR1 is SGHRS and CDR2 YFSETQ. CDR3 loop: CASSSGQVSTDTQYF. The CDR3 DNA sequence: TGCGCCAGCAGCTCCGGACAGGTTAGCACAGATACGCAGTATTTT.

In this sample, this clone turned up once. J is TRBJ2-2 and V is TRBV5-1; 10 positions agree with TRBD2. The CDR3 sequence is 15 residues long. The V gene's germline CDR1 is SGHRS and CDR2 YFSETQ. With V trimmed by 2 bases and J by 6 bases, 4 bases remained unmatched. Here the CDR3 DNA reads TGCGCCAGCAGCTTTAGCGGGAGGTATTCCGGGGAGCTGTTTTTT. As protein: CASSFSGRYSGELFF.

This sequence joins TRBV10-3 and TRBJ1-5; TRBD1 is a possible D gene (6 bases). Trimming removed 10 bases from V and 4 bases from J, with 14 bases in between. Per the germline V gene, CDR1 is ENHRY and CDR2 is SYGVKD. This CDR3 contains 13 residues. CDR3 loop: CATNREQNQPQHF. The CDR3 nucleotides are TGTGCCACCAACAGGGAACAGAATCAGCCCCAGCATTTT.

V is TRBV7-3 and J is TRBJ2-3, with TRBD2 matching over 13 bases. Germline V gene data show CDR1 as SGHTA and CDR2 as FQGTGA. The trim removed 8 bases at V and 6 bases at J, leaving 5 bases unmatched. This CDR3 region has 14 residues. The CDR3 is CASATSGGKDTQYF. The DNA of the CDR3 is TGTGCCAGCGCGACTAGCGGGGGGAAGGATACGCAGTATTTT.

This chain uses TRBV5-6 with TRBJ2-3; 12 bases align to TRBD2. Per germline, CDR1 SGHDT and CDR2 YYEEEE. V shed 3 bases, J shed 1 base, and the junction held 6 bases outside the gene matches. The CDR3 runs 17 residues. CDR3 sequence reads: CASSSLRLAGGTDTQYF. The CDR3 DNA follows: TGTGCCAGCAGCTCGCTAAGACTAGCGGGGGGCACAGATACGCAGTATTTT.

The chain is built from TRBV7-9 and TRBJ2-3, with D perhaps matching TRBD1 (6 bases). Trimming took off 5 bases at V and 6 bases at J, with 18 bases between the two ends. This CDR3 spans 15 amino acids. Germline V gene sequence: CDR1 SEHNR, CDR2 FQNEAQ (reference sequence). The CDR3 DNA follows: TGTGCCAGCAGCCCAGGGGTCCTACCACTGGATACGCAGTATTTT. Encoded protein: CASSPGVLPLDTQYF.

This rearrangement joins TRBV18 to TRBJ1-1, with a weak D call TRBD1 (6 bases). The germline V and J ends were trimmed by 6 bases and 4 bases, with 15 bases remaining between them. The CDR3 has 14 amino acids. In germline, CDR1 is KGHSH, CDR2 LQKENI. In DNA, the CDR3 is TGTGCCAGCTCTAGGGGGACAAAGTTCACTGAAGCTTTCTTT. It translates to CASSRGTKFTEAFF.

The genes are TRBV6-2 or TRBV6-3 and TRBJ2-7; maybe TRBD1 (6 bases). Germline loops: CDR1 MNHEY, CDR2 SVGEGT. Trimming cost V 1 base and J 2 bases, with 12 bases left between them. This CDR3 has 15 residues. DNA for the CDR3: TGTGCCAGCAGTTACTTTATCGCAGGGGCCTACGAGCAGTACTTC. It is translated as CASSYFIAGAYEQYF.

The chain is built from TRBV15 and TRBJ2-7, with D possibly TRBD2 on 6 matching bases. Germline CDR1 is LNHNV and CDR2 is YYDKDF (reference sequence). Trimming took 5 bases from V and 0 from J, leaving 11 bases between them. The CDR3 is 14 amino acids. CDR3 nucleotides: TGTGCCACCAGCTCCCGGGACTTCTCCTACGAGCAGTACTTC. Its protein is CATSSRDFSYEQYF. Based on the CDR3 plus reference TRBV15 and TRBJ2-7, the full variable domain is DAMVIQNPRYQVTQFGKPVTLSCSQTLNHNVMYWYQQKSSQAPKLLFHYYDKDFNNEADTPDNFQSRRPNTSFCFLDIRSPGLGDTAMYLCATSSRDFSYEQYFGPGTRLTVT.

The chain is built from TRBV4-3 and TRBJ1-4, with a possible D match to TRBD1 (5 bases). The length of the CDR3 is 15 residues. Trimming stripped 4 bases from V and 4 bases from J, with 13 bases between. Germline V gives CDR1 LGHNA, CDR2 YSLEER. The CDR3 DNA is TGCGCCAGCAGCCGGGACTGGGGAGTTAATGAAAAACTGTTTTTT. It codes for CASSRDWGVNEKLFF.

This CDR3 reads CASSYPGGGNREQYF. The CDR3 DNA is TGTGCCAGCAGTTACCCGGGGGGGGGTAATCGCGAGCAGTACTTC. This chain joins TRBV6-2 or TRBV6-3 and TRBJ2-7, with 8 bases fitting TRBD2. Germline CDR1 and CDR2: MNHEY and SVGEGT. V was clipped by 2 bases and J by 6 bases; unmatched bases: 9. The CDR3 runs 15 residues.